This T cell receptor beta chain was observed in a study of T cell responses to AZD1222 COVID-19 vaccine. Study-wide background: Some second doses came at about 4 weeks and others at about 12 weeks; these were pooled.

Sequencing was performed with immunoSEQ multiplex PCR; in TCRdb, only in-frame clones are kept and a portion is missing. This sample has under 75,000 clones; less than 85% occur once, and the top ten carry roughly 22%. Germline V lookup: CDR1 SGHRS, CDR2 YFSETQ. The CDR3 is 15 residues long. Trimming left V 8 bases short and J 0 bases short, with 15 bases between. This specimen consisted of peripheral blood, obtained on day 0 of AZD1222 vaccination. The V gene is TRBV5-1, the J gene TRBJ1-5; D is perhaps TRBD1 (6 bases). The receptor was derived from an adult in good health. The CDR3 DNA is TGCGCCAGGCGGGACATCCCCTTTAGCAATCAGCCCCAGCATTTT. Translating gives CARRDIPFSNQPQHF.